The 28 T cell receptor beta chains listed next were all sequenced from one sample in a study of beta chain features in type 1 diabetes. Study-wide results and limits: All four CD4+ subsets from Type 1 diabetes patients carried moderately but significantly shorter TCRB CDR3s.

Sequenced material consisted of expressed TCRB transcripts (all of the isolated RNA was reverse transcribed). The method was immunoSEQ multiplex PCR; TCRdb's version includes in-frame clones alone and lacks a portion of them. The sample has around 180,000 clones, roughly 8% seen once. No antigen is known for these receptors. The sample comprised central memory CD4+ T cells from blood. All receptors come from a man between 18 and 35 years old with type 1 diabetes.

This clone has a handful of counts. The chain employs TRBV10-3 and TRBJ2-2; weak D call: TRBD1 (5 bases). The CDR3 loop spans 14 amino acids. Germline V gene data show CDR1 as ENHRY and CDR2 as SYGVKD. Trimming shortened V by 11 bases and J by 4 bases, and 17 bases separated the two germline ends. The CDR3 DNA reads TGTGCCGCCGCAGGGATCAGCGTCACCGGGGAGCTGTTTTTT. This gives the protein CAAAGISVTGELFF.

This sequence joins TRBV4-1 and TRBJ2-6, with D tentatively TRBD1 (5 bases). This CDR3 spans 15 amino acids. V was trimmed by 4 bases and J by 2 bases, leaving 9 bases between them. CDR1 and CDR2 from the germline V gene are MGHRA and YSYEKL. As DNA, the CDR3 is TGCGCCAGCAGCCTTCCAGGGCCTGGGGCCAACGTCCTGACTTTC. Encoded protein: CASSLPGPGANVLTF.

This chain uses TRBV6-6 with TRBJ2-5; D not resolved. The germline V gene encodes CDR1 MNHNY and CDR2 SVGAGI (reference sequence). CDR3 length: 14 amino acids. Trimming stripped 1 base from V and 5 bases from J, with 11 bases between. The CDR3 here is CASSYLEQAETQYF. CDR3 nucleotides: TGTGCCAGCAGTTACTTAGAGCAAGCGGAGACCCAGTACTTC.

This rearrangement joins TRBV18 to TRBJ1-1, with 12 positions matching TRBD1. The V and J ends lost 3 bases and 5 bases, in that order; junction bases with no gene match: 7. The CDR3 has 16 amino acids. Germline-derived CDR1 and CDR2 are KGHSH and LQKENI. Here the CDR3 reads CASSPGTGGTRTEAFF. The CDR3 DNA reads TGTGCCAGCTCACCCGGGACAGGGGGCACGAGGACTGAAGCTTTCTTT.

This clone was counted between two and nine times. The chain joins TRBV27 to TRBJ1-2, with D possibly being TRBD1 (6 bases). This CDR3 region has 13 residues. V was shortened by 4 bases and J by 6 bases, with 12 bases between the two germline ends. CDR1 is MNHEY and CDR2 is SMNVEV in the germline V gene (reference sequence). CDR3 in amino acids: CASSYRGADGYTF. In DNA form, the CDR3 reads TGTGCCAGCAGTTATCGGGGGGCAGATGGCTACACCTTC.

A word on this clone: Compared with germline, one end of the junction differs, possibly owing to a read error. The rearrangement joins TRBV7-2 to TRBJ2-1, with D tentatively TRBD1 (6 bases). The CDR3 extends over 13 amino acids. Germline loops: CDR1 SGHTA, CDR2 FQGNSA. DNA of the CDR3: TGTGCCAGCAGCACGGGACAATACACTGAGCAGTTCTTC. Translation gives CASSTGQYTEQFF.

This clone has more than one count but fewer than ten. The chain links TRBV29-1 to TRBJ2-5; D is perhaps TRBD2 (6 bases). Trimming shortened V by 3 bases and J by 2 bases, and 10 bases separated the two germline ends. The germline gives CDR1 SQVTM, CDR2 ANQGSEA. This CDR3 comprises 13 residues. The CDR3 reads CSVEGGGQETQYF. As DNA, the CDR3 is TGCAGCGTTGAGGGAGGTGGGCAAGAGACCCAGTACTTC. Using reference TRBV29-1 and TRBJ2-5 for the parts outside the CDR3, the full variable domain is SAVISQKPSRDICQRGTSLTIQCQVDSQVTMMFWYRQQPGQSLTLIATANQGSEATYESGFVIDKFPISRPNLTFSTLTVSNMSPEDSSIYLCSVEGGGQETQYFGPGTRLLVL.

This clone appeared a few times. The CDR3 coding sequence is TGCGCCAGCAGCCAAGGGTGGGGGCGCACCGGGGAGCTGTTTTTT. This sequence encodes CASSQGWGRTGELFF. This chain links TRBV4-3 with TRBJ2-2; perhaps TRBD1 as D (6 bases). The CDR3 extends over 15 amino acids. Between the trimmed V and J ends, which lost 1 base and 4 bases, there was a span of 10 bases. Germline loops: CDR1 LGHNA, CDR2 YSLEER.

This clone has more than one count but fewer than ten. The rearrangement uses TRBV5-1 and TRBJ2-2; 7 bases match TRBD2. CDR3 size: 16 residues. Germline trimming cut 2 bases from V and 1 base from J; bases unmatched to any gene: 5. CDR1 SGHRS and CDR2 YFSETQ come from the germline V gene. The CDR3 DNA follows: TGCGCCAGCAGCTTCCCTGAGCGGGAGAACACCGGGGAGCTGTTTTTT. Translated: CASSFPERENTGELFF. Filled out from reference TRBV5-1 and TRBJ2-2, the complete variable domain reads KAGVTQTPRYLIKTRGQQVTLSCSPISGHRSVSWYQQTPGQGLQFLFEYFSETQRNKGNFPGRFSGRQFSNSRSEMNVSTLELGDSALYLCASSFPERENTGELFFGEGSRLTVL.

In its sample, this clone was seen a few times. The rearrangement joins TRBV9 to TRBJ2-1; D might be TRBD2 (5 bases). The V gene lost 4 bases and the J gene lost 5 bases, with 13 bases spanning the gap. This CDR3 is built from 14 residues. Germline assignment: CDR1 SGDLS and CDR2 YYNGEE. The DNA for the CDR3 is TGTGCCAGCAGCACCGGGAAAATTAACAATGAGCAGTTCTTC. Translated, it gives CASSTGKINNEQFF.

This clone turned up a few times. The chain links TRBV5-1 to TRBJ1-4; the match to TRBD1 covers 7 bases. CDR1 and CDR2 (germline): SGHRS, YFSETQ. V shed 0 bases, J shed 6 bases, and the junction held 2 bases outside the gene matches. The CDR3 has 14 amino acids. The CDR3 DNA follows: TGCGCCAGCAGCTTGGCAGGGGGTTATGAAAAACTGTTTTTT. Translated, it gives CASSLAGGYEKLFF.

This rearrangement joins TRBV18 to TRBJ2-2, with D perhaps TRBD1 (5 bases). Trimming cost V 3 bases and J 2 bases, with 10 bases left between them. Germline values: CDR1 KGHSH, CDR2 LQKENI. This CDR3 comprises 15 residues. The CDR3 loop is CASSPRVHNTGELFF. In DNA, the CDR3 is TGTGCCAGCTCACCCAGGGTCCACAACACCGGGGAGCTGTTTTTT.

CDR3: CSVLGQGTGRNEQYF. CDR3 bases: TGCAGCGTATTGGGTCAGGGGACAGGGAGAAACGAGCAGTACTTC. The chain links TRBV29-1 to TRBJ2-7; TRBD1 aligns across 9 bases. The CDR3 has 15 residues. The V gene end was trimmed by 6 bases and the J gene end by 5 bases; junction bases not matched to a gene: 14. The germline V gene has CDR1 SQVTM and CDR2 ANQGSEA.

The rearrangement uses TRBV29-1 and TRBJ1-5; no clear D gene. Germline CDR1 reads SQVTM; CDR2 reads ANQGSEA. V was trimmed by 4 bases and J by 2 bases, leaving 6 bases between them. This CDR3 comprises 12 residues. CDR3 in DNA: TGCAGCGTTGTATTTGGCAATCAGCCCCAGCATTTT. Translation gives CSVVFGNQPQHF.

This clone was picked up a small number of times. The genes are TRBV7-6 and TRBJ2-7; the D gene is possibly TRBD1 (6 bases). This CDR3 is 15 amino acids long. V lost 5 bases and J lost 0, with 14 bases in between. Germline loops: CDR1 SGHVS, CDR2 FNYEAQ. The CDR3 here is CASSPGQNPSYEQYF. The CDR3 nucleotides are TGTGCCAGCAGCCCAGGACAGAACCCCTCCTACGAGCAGTACTTC.

This clone was found a few times. The chain joins TRBV30 to TRBJ2-2; D unclear. Germline-derived CDR1 and CDR2 are GTSNPN and SVGIG (reference sequence). The CDR3 consists of 14 residues. The germline V and J ends were trimmed by 3 bases and 1 base, with 9 bases remaining between them. The CDR3 protein is CAWSRNLNTGELFF. DNA of the CDR3: TGTGCCTGGAGCCGCAACTTGAACACCGGGGAGCTGTTTTTT. The full variable domain, with the rest looked up from reference TRBV30 and TRBJ2-2, is SQTIHQWPATLVQPVGSPLSLECTVEGTSNPNLYWYRQAAGRGLQLLFYSVGIGQISSEVPQNLSASRPQDRQFILSSKKLLLSDSGFYLCAWSRNLNTGELFFGEGSRLTVL.

This clone came up a few times. This chain uses TRBV7-2 with TRBJ2-1; 11 nucleotides agree with TRBD2. Germline V gene sequence: CDR1 SGHTA, CDR2 FQGNSA. This CDR3 is built from 15 residues. V shed 5 bases and J 11 bases; nucleotides not matched to a gene: 11. The CDR3 DNA reads as TGTGCCAGCAGCATGGGGACTAGCGGACTCGGGAAGCAGTTCTTC. Residues: CASSMGTSGLGKQFF.

This clone has only a few counts. V gene TRBV7-8 combines with J gene TRBJ2-1; 9 bases map to TRBD2. CDR1 is SGHVS and CDR2 is FQNEAQ in the germline V gene. This CDR3 is built from 13 residues. After removal of 5 bases from V and 5 bases from J, the junction contained 1 base not matched to a gene. The CDR3 DNA is TGTGCCAGCAGCAGGACTAGCGACAATGAGCAGTTCTTC. Translating gives CASSRTSDNEQFF.

Remarks on this clone: A read error may produce the germline difference seen at one junction end. The chain employs TRBV10-3 and TRBJ1-2; D is ambiguous. From germline, CDR1 is ENHRY and CDR2 SYGVKD. The CDR3 has 13 residues. CDR3 sequence reads: CASSDNVNYGYTF. The CDR3 bases are TGTGCCAGCAGTGATAATGTAAACTATGGCTACACCTTC.

Sample share makes this clone medium-sized. The J gene is TRBJ2-5, the V gene TRBV7-2; no clear D. Trimming removed 4 bases from V and 5 bases from J, with 5 bases in between. The CDR3 length is 11 residues. Germline V gene lookup returns CDR1 SGHTA and CDR2 FQGNSA. The CDR3 DNA follows: TGTGCCAGCAGCTCGGAGGAGACCCAGTACTTC. It is translated as CASSSEETQYF.

V and J are TRBV30 and TRBJ2-1, with 7 bases matching TRBD1. After removal of 1 base from V and 3 bases from J, the junction contained 6 bases not matched to a gene. This CDR3 region has 15 residues. CDR1 and CDR2 from the germline V gene are GTSNPN and SVGIG (reference sequence). The CDR3 sequence: CAWSAGTAFYNEQFF. The DNA for the CDR3 is TGTGCCTGGAGTGCTGGGACAGCATTCTACAATGAGCAGTTCTTC.

This clone was counted a few times. V is TRBV19 and J is TRBJ2-1, with 7 positions matching TRBD2. The CDR3 spans 18 residues. Germline V lookup: CDR1 LNHDA, CDR2 SQIVND (reference sequence). The ends lost 3 bases at V and 0 bases at J; junction bases unmatched: 11. CDR3 residues: CASSMRRESLSSYNEQFF. CDR3 in DNA: TGTGCCAGTAGTATGAGGCGGGAGTCCCTGAGCTCCTACAATGAGCAGTTCTTC.

This chain connects TRBV4-3 to TRBJ1-2, with 7 positions matching TRBD1. V shed 1 base, J shed 5 bases, and the junction held 4 bases outside the gene matches. This CDR3 is 14 amino acids long. The germline gives CDR1 LGHNA, CDR2 YSLEER. The CDR3 sequence is CASSQARGQYGYTF. CDR3 bases: TGCGCCAGCAGCCAAGCCAGGGGACAGTATGGCTACACCTTC.

The rearrangement links TRBV6-5 to TRBJ2-5; D possibly corresponds to TRBD1 (5 bases). This CDR3 spans 13 amino acids. Trimming left V 6 bases short and J 0 bases short, with 8 bases between. The germline V gene has CDR1 MNHEY and CDR2 SVGAGI. In DNA, the CDR3 is TGTGCCAGCAGCCGACAGTACCAAGAGACCCAGTACTTC. Amino acids: CASSRQYQETQYF.

This clone was observed a few times. The genes are TRBV18 and TRBJ2-5; D is undetermined. The CDR3 loop spans 14 amino acids. Germline V gene lookup returns CDR1 KGHSH and CDR2 LQKENI. V dropped 3 bases and J dropped 5 bases, with 13 bases sitting between them. In DNA form, the CDR3 reads TGTGCCAGCTCACCTTCAGTATCGAGGGAGACCCAGTACTTC. Translating gives CASSPSVSRETQYF. The full variable domain, completed using reference TRBV18 and TRBJ2-5, is NAGVMQNPRHLVRRRGQEARLRCSPMKGHSHVYWYRQLPEEGLKFMVYLQKENIIDESGMPKERFSAEFPKEGPSILRIQQVVRGDSAAYFCASSPSVSRETQYFGPGTRLLVL.

The V and J genes are TRBV19 and TRBJ2-1; 8 nucleotides align to TRBD2. The ends lost 5 bases at V and 9 bases at J; junction bases unmatched: 9. Germline assignment: CDR1 LNHDA and CDR2 SQIVND (reference sequence). The CDR3 runs to 14 residues. CDR3 sequence reads: CASSYSRAGGEQFF. The CDR3 DNA is TGTGCCAGTAGTTATTCCCGGGCGGGGGGTGAGCAGTTCTTC.

V usage is TRBV2 and J usage is TRBJ1-5; a possible D gene is TRBD1 (6 bases). V dropped 7 bases and J dropped 0 bases, with 7 bases sitting between them. This CDR3 is built from 13 residues. Germline assignment: CDR1 SNHLY and CDR2 FYNNEI. CDR3 region: CASKGDSNQPQHF. CDR3 coding DNA: TGTGCCAGCAAGGGGGATAGCAATCAGCCCCAGCATTTT. The variable domain in full, completed from reference TRBV2 and TRBJ1-5, reads EPEVTQTPSHQVTQMGQEVILRCVPISNHLYFYWYRQILGQKVEFLVSFYNNEISEKSEIFDDQFSVERPDGSNFTLKIRSTKLEDSAMYFCASKGDSNQPQHFGDGTRLSIL.

This clone was observed a handful of times. The chain is built from TRBV4-3 and TRBJ2-4, with 9 bases lining up with TRBD1. Germline CDR1 is LGHNA and CDR2 is YSLEER. The CDR3 is 15 amino acids. V lost 5 bases, J lost 4 bases, and 6 bases stayed unmatched. This CDR3 is CASSYTGTGKNIQYF. Written as DNA, the CDR3 is TGCGCCAGCAGCTATACCGGGACAGGGAAAAACATTCAGTACTTC.